The rows below give T cell receptor beta chains drawn from one sample of a study of blood T cell repertoires in COVID-19. The table came from immunoSEQ multiplex PCR; TCRdb's copy has only in-frame clones and leaves some out. The table shows about 170,000 clones, with about 80% occurring only once. Sequencing used peripheral blood. These receptors originate from a woman aged 40-49 years with COVID-19, enrolled during active disease. CDR3s include the opening cysteine and the closing phenylalanine or tryptophan. A D gene is named only where the DNA matches it firmly. Some rows mark clone size as missing; the rest say once, few, many or name a class of expanded clone.

V gene,D gene,J gene,clone size,CDR3 length,CDR3 DNA,CDR3 protein
TRBV6-5,.,TRBJ1-4,.,12,TGTGCGATAACAGGGTTAGGTGAAAAACTGTTTTTT,CAITGLGEKLFF
TRBV30,TRBD1,TRBJ1-6,.,17,TGTGCCTGGAGTACGGGTTCAGGGGGTATCTATAATTCACCCCTCCACTTT,CAWSTGSGGIYNSPLHF
TRBV5-1,TRBD1,TRBJ2-5,.,14,TGCGCCAGCAGCATGGGGACAGCCCAAGAGACCCAGTACTTC,CASSMGTAQETQYF
TRBV6-6,.,TRBJ1-1,.,12,TGTGCCAGCAGTTACTCGGGGCAGGGGACTTTCTTT,CASSYSGQGTFF
TRBV3-1/TRBV3-2,.,TRBJ1-2,.,13,TGTGCCAGCAGCCGGCAGGGGATCGGTGGCTACACCTTC,CASSRQGIGGYTF
TRBV7-6,.,TRBJ1-2,few,13,TGTGCCAGCAGCGATGACAGACTCTATGGCTACACCTTC,CASSDDRLYGYTF
TRBV3-1/TRBV3-2,.,TRBJ2-5,.,12,TGTGCCAGCAGCATCACTAGCCGAACCCAGTACTTC,CASSITSRTQYF
TRBV11-2,TRBD1,TRBJ2-3,few,14,TGTGCCAGCAGCTCGGGGACAGTTGGTGATACGCAGTATTTT,CASSSGTVGDTQYF
TRBV6-5,TRBD1,TRBJ1-3,.,15,TGTGCCAGCACCAACAGGGGTCTAGCTGGAAACACCATATATTTT,CASTNRGLAGNTIYF
TRBV29-1,TRBD2,TRBJ2-3,.,16,TGCAGCGTTGACGGTCTGGCAGCGGGAGGCACAGATACGCAGTATTTT,CSVDGLAAGGTDTQYF
TRBV7-9,.,TRBJ1-2,few,13,TGTGCCAGCAGCTTAATACAGCCCATTAGCTACACCTTC,CASSLIQPISYTF
TRBV28,TRBD1,TRBJ1-2,.,15,TGTGCCAGCAGTTCGTCCCAGGGGGTCTCTTGGGGCTACACCTTC,CASSSSQGVSWGYTF
TRBV7-2,.,TRBJ2-1,.,13,TGTGCCAGCAGCTTTGACTCTTACAATGAGCAGTTCTTC,CASSFDSYNEQFF
TRBV2,.,TRBJ1-1,.,15,TGTGCCAGCAGTGTGAACAGGGCCGCGAACACTGAAGCTTTCTTT,CASSVNRAANTEAFF
TRBV2,TRBD2,TRBJ2-3,.,15,TGTGCCAGCAAGGGTCAGCGGGGGGGCACAGATACGCAGTATTTT,CASKGQRGGTDTQYF
TRBV10-2,TRBD1,TRBJ1-2,.,16,TGCGCCAGCAGTGAGTCGAGTGGGACAGGGGTTAATGGCTACACCTTC,CASSESSGTGVNGYTF
TRBV5-6,TRBD1,TRBJ2-2,few,15,TGTGCCAGCAGCTTGTCTGGGACAGGGGCCGGGGAGCTGTTTTTT,CASSLSGTGAGELFF
TRBV12-5,.,TRBJ1-2,few,9,TGTGCTAGTGGTACAGCCTACACCTTC,CASGTAYTF
TRBV9,TRBD2,TRBJ2-3,.,15,TGTGCCAGCAGCTCATCACCGACTAGCGCAGATACGCAGTATTTT,CASSSSPTSADTQYF
TRBV6-1,.,TRBJ2-7,.,14,TGTGCCAGCAGTGACAGGGCCCCCCCCTACGAGCAGTACTTC,CASSDRAPPYEQYF
TRBV7-9,TRBD1,TRBJ2-1,.,15,TGTGCCAGCAGCTTTGTACAGGGGAGTAGAAATGAGCAGTTCTTC,CASSFVQGSRNEQFF
TRBV28,.,TRBJ1-5,few,14,TGTGCCACTGCGGGTGGCTGGGGCAATCAGCCCCAGCATTTT,CATAGGWGNQPQHF
TRBV19,.,TRBJ1-1,.,14,TGTGCCAGTAGTATATTATCACAGGGTCCCGAAGCTTTCTTT,CASSILSQGPEAFF
TRBV3-1/TRBV3-2,.,TRBJ1-2,once,13,TGTGCCAGCAGCCAAGTGGAGGGAAGCGGCTACACCTTC,CASSQVEGSGYTF
TRBV6-5,TRBD1,TRBJ1-2,.,13,TGTGCCAGCAGGCTGACAGGGTCCTATGGCTACACCTTC,CASRLTGSYGYTF
TRBV5-1,TRBD1,TRBJ2-1,.,14,TGCGCCAGCAGCTACGGGACAGCTGCTTATGAGCAGTTCTTC,CASSYGTAAYEQFF
TRBV19,.,TRBJ2-5,.,12,TGTGCCAGTAGTAGAGGGTTCGAGACCCAGTACTTC,CASSRGFETQYF
TRBV6-5,TRBD2,TRBJ2-7,once,13,TGTGCCAGCCTAGCGGGAGTTGGCAACGAGCAGTACTTC,CASLAGVGNEQYF
TRBV6-6,TRBD2,TRBJ2-7,few,15,TGTGCCAGCAGTTACTCGGGCGGGAGGGCTTTCGAGCAGTACTTC,CASSYSGGRAFEQYF
TRBV5-4,TRBD1,TRBJ2-1,few,15,TGTGCCAGCAGCAAAACAGGGGGGACCTACAATGAGCAGTTCTTC,CASSKTGGTYNEQFF
TRBV19,.,TRBJ2-5,.,11,TGTGCCAGTAGGTCCGGGGAGACCCAGTACTTC,CASRSGETQYF
TRBV27,TRBD1,TRBJ1-2,.,14,TGTGCCAGCAGTTTATCGGGACAGGGGTATGGCTACACCTTC,CASSLSGQGYGYTF
TRBV7-9,.,TRBJ2-2,.,13,TGTGCCAGCAGCTCGAGGGAAACCGGGGAGCTGTTTTTT,CASSSRETGELFF
TRBV10-2,.,TRBJ2-7,.,13,TGCGCCAGCAGTGTAGTCGGGGGCTACGAGCAGTACTTC,CASSVVGGYEQYF
TRBV7-9,TRBD1,TRBJ1-5,.,18,TGTGCCAGCAGCTGGGACAGGTTCAACACCGGGGTCAATCAGCCCCAGCATTTT,CASSWDRFNTGVNQPQHF
TRBV4-1,.,TRBJ2-3,once,13,TGCGCCAGCAGCCCCCGGGACTTCTATACGCAGTATTTT,CASSPRDFYTQYF
TRBV6-2/TRBV6-3,.,TRBJ1-2,.,13,TGTGCCAGCAGTTACCAAGTAGGAGGGGGCTACACCTTC,CASSYQVGGGYTF
TRBV6-4,TRBD2,TRBJ2-1,.,15,TGTGCCAGCAGTGAACTAGCGGGGACCTACAATGAGCAGTTCTTC,CASSELAGTYNEQFF
TRBV19,TRBD1,TRBJ1-1,.,15,TGTGCCAGTAGTATTCGACCCGGGACAGGCTCTGAAGCTTTCTTT,CASSIRPGTGSEAFF
TRBV6-5,.,TRBJ1-1,.,14,TGTGCCAGCATCTCAGTAGGGGCCCGAGGACGTGCTTTCTTT,CASISVGARGRAFF
TRBV25-1,.,TRBJ2-2,.,13,TGTGCCAGCAGTGACGAGGGAGCCGGGGAGCTGTTTTTT,CASSDEGAGELFF
TRBV7-9,TRBD2,TRBJ2-7,.,14,TGTGCCACCAACCTAGCGGGAGGGTCCTACGAGCAGTACTTC,CATNLAGGSYEQYF
TRBV7-9,TRBD1,TRBJ1-2,.,16,TGTGCCAGCAGCTTATCCGGGACAGGGGCCTCCTATGGCTACACCTTC,CASSLSGTGASYGYTF
TRBV24-1,TRBD1,TRBJ2-3,once,16,TGTGCCACCAGTGACCACCGGGACAGGGTAGGAGATACGCAGTATTTT,CATSDHRDRVGDTQYF
TRBV20-1,.,TRBJ2-1,.,11,TGCAGTGCTAGAGATCTCAATGAGCAGTTCTTC,CSARDLNEQFF
TRBV6-6,.,TRBJ1-1,few,13,TGTGCCAGCAGTGGGGGCCGGGTACCTGAAGCTTTCTTT,CASSGGRVPEAFF
TRBV2,.,TRBJ1-1,.,12,TGTGCCAGCAAATGGAGGAACACTGAAGCTTTCTTT,CASKWRNTEAFF
TRBV7-8,TRBD2,TRBJ2-1,.,15,TGTGCCAGCAGCTTAGGGACTAGCGGGAGTAATGAGCAGTTCTTC,CASSLGTSGSNEQFF
TRBV7-8,TRBD1,TRBJ2-2,few,16,TGTGCCAGCAGCTCGCAGGGACAGGGATTTACCGGGGAGCTGTTTTTT,CASSSQGQGFTGELFF